Each of the 19 T cell receptor beta chains below was sequenced from the same sample in a study of regulatory T cells in long-lasting Graves disease (dated by TCRdb to about 2021). In the paper's terms, the time point label means: newly diagnosed GD, antithyroid drugs for less than 3 months. RNA was extracted from PBMCs in TRIzol for both TCR sequencing and RNA sequencing. Libraries were made using multiplex PCR. The data were produced on an Illumina HiSeq 4000. To build TCR beta libraries, CDR3 regions were amplified by Arm-PCR using iRepertoire HTBI primers. TCRdb trimmed public reads at Q25 via fastp, called clones via MiXCR and kept in-frame beta chains. A single entry per CDR3 protein holds the most common genes and DNA from its merged rows. Across this sample there are about 210,000 distinct CDR3 sequences, with roughly 19% seen only once. 12% of the sample is in the top ten clones. These data are also associated with another study on T cells in Graves' hyperthyroidism and ophthalmopathy.

The source material was peripheral blood mononuclear cells (PBMCs), sampled at new diagnosis, from a patient treated with antithyroid drugs. These receptors were taken from a woman aged 25 to 45 with Graves disease. Donor details come from another sample of the same person, matched by shared clones.

The chain employs TRBV20-1 and TRBJ2-7; 14 bases map to TRBD2. The CDR3 spans 16 residues. CDR1 and CDR2 (germline): DFQATT, SNEGSKA (reference sequence). V was pared by 1 base and J by 5 bases, with 7 bases of the junction left unmatched. The CDR3 region is CSARGSGTSGRNEQYF. Here the CDR3 DNA reads TGCAGTGCTAGAGGTTCCGGGACTAGCGGGAGAAACGAGCAGTACTTC.

The CDR3 sequence is CASRTGTSVYEQYF. CDR3 sequence (DNA): TGTGCCAGTAGGACCGGGACTAGCGTCTACGAGCAGTACTTC. The chain is built from TRBV6-1 and TRBJ2-7, with 10 positions matching TRBD2. Germline trimming cut 9 bases from V and 3 bases from J; bases unmatched to any gene: 8. Per the germline V gene, CDR1 is MNHNS and CDR2 is SASEGT. The CDR3 has 14 amino acids.

This chain uses TRBV4-1 with TRBJ1-1; no clear D gene. CDR3 length: 16 amino acids. V dropped 1 base and J dropped 3 bases, with 15 bases sitting between them. Germline V gives CDR1 MGHRA, CDR2 YSYEKL. The CDR3 reads CASSQVDLVVYTEAFF. CDR3 DNA: TGCGCCAGCAGCCAAGTGGATTTAGTTGTGTACACTGAAGCTTTCTTT.

This clonotype was seen at least ten times. The rearrangement joins TRBV30 to TRBJ2-5; unclear D gene. V lost 3 bases and J lost 5, with 10 bases in between. Germline V gene sequence: CDR1 GTSNPN, CDR2 SVGIG (reference sequence). CDR3 size: 12 residues. CDR3 nucleotide sequence: TGTGCCTGGAGAAGGATGGGCGAGACCCAGTACTTC. It yields the protein CAWRRMGETQYF.

In this sample, this clonotype turned up many times. The J gene is TRBJ1-6, the V gene TRBV9, with 9 bases identical to TRBD1. The CDR3 loop spans 14 amino acids. Looked up from germline, CDR1 is SGDLS and CDR2 is YYNGEE. The ends lost 0 bases at V and 14 bases at J; junction bases unmatched: 6. For the CDR3, the DNA is TGTGCCAGCAGCGTAGGGGACAGGGACGACACCCTCCACTTT. This codes for CASSVGDRDDTLHF.

This clonotype occurred many times. This chain connects TRBV5-6 to TRBJ2-1, with TRBD1 matching 9 bases. Germline-derived CDR1 and CDR2 are SGHDT and YYEEEE. The CDR3 extends over 13 amino acids. J was trimmed by 8 bases and V by 7 bases; bases with no gene match: 7. The CDR3 sequence: CASGFDRGDEQFF. CDR3 sequence (DNA): TGTGCCAGCGGGTTCGACAGGGGGGATGAGCAGTTCTTC.

This clonotype was seen at least ten times. The chain has TRBV4-1 and TRBJ2-7, with D unresolved. The CDR3 loop spans 14 amino acids. V gave up 2 bases and J gave up 1 base, with 9 bases separating them. Looked up from germline, CDR1 is MGHRA and CDR2 is YSYEKL. As DNA, the CDR3 is TGCGCCAGCAGCCAATACAGCCCTTCCTACGAGCAGTACTTC. Its translation is CASSQYSPSYEQYF.

This clonotype was detected many times. The genes are TRBV20-1 and TRBJ2-2; maybe TRBD1 (5 bases). Germline values: CDR1 DFQATT, CDR2 SNEGSKA (reference sequence). There are 13 residues in the CDR3. V dropped 1 base and J dropped 6 bases, with 9 bases sitting between them. The CDR3 nucleotides read TGCAGTGCTAGAGTGTACAGGTCCGGGGAGCTGTTTTTT. Translated: CSARVYRSGELFF.

The table lists this clonotype with many counts. This sequence joins TRBV3-1 and TRBJ2-7; 8 nucleotides align to TRBD2. Germline values: CDR1 LGHDT, CDR2 YNNKEL (reference sequence). CDR3 length equals 12 residues. With V trimmed by 8 bases and J by 6 bases, 6 bases remained unmatched. The CDR3 region has the DNA TGTGCCAGCCGGGGACTAGTTAGCGAGCAGTACTTC. Its translation: CASRGLVSEQYF.

This clonotype was seen at least ten times. The chain joins TRBV15 to TRBJ1-2; D possibly corresponds to TRBD1 (6 bases). The germline V gene has CDR1 LNHNV and CDR2 YYDKDF (reference sequence). Trimming shortened V by 6 bases and J by 2 bases, and 16 bases separated the two germline ends. The CDR3 extends over 15 amino acids. The CDR3 protein is CATRTPGGPNYGYTF. The CDR3 DNA sequence: TGTGCCACCAGGACTCCTGGGGGCCCGAACTATGGCTACACCTTC.

The chain carries TRBV20-1 and TRBJ2-1; D is unclear. With 6 bases removed from V and 14 bases from J, the gap between germline ends came to 20 bases. The germline V gene has CDR1 DFQATT and CDR2 SNEGSKA (reference sequence). This CDR3 is built from 12 residues. In DNA form, the CDR3 reads TGCAGTGCCACCTCCCCAGGTACCGCGGAGTTCTTC. It yields the protein CSATSPGTAEFF.

This clonotype occurred many times. The J gene is TRBJ2-1, the V gene TRBV27, with 11 bases aligning to TRBD2. CDR1 is MNHEY, CDR2 SMNVEV, per germline (reference sequence). Trimming cost V 9 bases and J 3 bases; bases outside gene matches: 7. CDR3 length equals 15 residues. The CDR3 DNA sequence: TGTGCCAGTGCCCCCGGGACTAGCGGCTACAATGAGCAGTTCTTC. Translated, it gives CASAPGTSGYNEQFF.

This clonotype has ten or more counts. The V and J genes are TRBV20-1 and TRBJ2-3; the D is unclear. This CDR3 spans 12 amino acids. V was trimmed by 6 bases and J by 6 bases, leaving 13 bases between them. Germline V lookup: CDR1 DFQATT, CDR2 SNEGSKA (reference sequence). The DNA of the CDR3 is TGCAGTGCCTACCGGAGCGCGGATACGCAGTATTTT. It specifies CSAYRSADTQYF.

This clonotype was counted a few times. A much larger clone differs by one base, so this may be a read error. This chain joins TRBV6-4 and TRBJ1-2, with D possibly matching TRBD1 (6 bases). Trimming removed 5 bases at V and 4 bases at J, with 17 bases between. The CDR3 is made up of 15 amino acids. The germline gives CDR1 MRHNA, CDR2 SNTAGT. The CDR3 DNA is TGTGCCAGCAGTTACGAGGGGGGGGGCCCCTATGGCTACACCTTC. Its translation is CASSYEGGGPYGYTF.

Concerning this clonotype: A clone one base away is much larger, so this may be a read error. The V and J genes are TRBV7-2 and TRBJ1-1; D possibly corresponds to TRBD1 (6 bases). Germline V CDR1 and CDR2: SGHTA, FQGNSA. The CDR3 sequence is 17 residues long. CDR3: CANSLEGPLGHPTEAFF. The CDR3 region has the DNA TGTGCCAACAGCTTAGAAGGGCCTCTGGGACACCCCACTGAAGCTTTCTTT.

For this clonotype: It differs at one base from a far larger clone, so likely a read error. V and J are TRBV27 and TRBJ2-1, with D possibly matching TRBD2 (7 bases). Looked up from germline, CDR1 is MNHEY and CDR2 is SMNVEV (reference sequence). The CDR3 is 14 amino acids. The CDR3 bases are TGTGCCAGCAGTTTATTGGCGGGGGCCAATGAGCAGCTCTTC. This codes for CASSLLAGANEQLF.

Comments on this clonotype: A much more abundant neighbour one base away suggests this may be a read error. This chain uses TRBV7-2 with TRBJ2-1, with a tentative D call TRBD1 (6 bases). This CDR3 contains 15 residues. Germline V gives CDR1 SGHTA, CDR2 FQGNSA. Deletions cut 6 bases from V and 8 bases from J, with 20 bases between. Here the CDR3 reads CASSSRNREGDEQFF. CDR3 DNA sequence: TGTGCCAGCAGTTCTAGGAACAGGGAAGGCGATGAGCAGTTCTTC. Together with reference TRBV7-2 and TRBJ2-1, the CDR3 gives the full variable domain: GAGVSQSPSNKVTEKGKDVELRCDPISGHTALYWYRQSLGQGLEFLIYFQGNSAPDKSGLPSDRFSAERTGGSVSTLTIQRTQQEDSAVYLCASSSRNREGDEQFFGPGTRLTVL.

This clonotype has only a few counts. For the CDR3, the DNA is TGCGCCAGCAGCCCCTGGACAGGGGAGGGCTACGAGCAGTACTTC. Protein product: CASSPWTGEGYEQYF. The rearrangement uses TRBV5-1 and TRBJ2-7; 9 nucleotides match TRBD1. Trimming removed 4 bases from V and 3 bases from J; junction bases left unmatched: 8. Germline CDR1 reads SGHRS; CDR2 reads YFSETQ. This CDR3 comprises 15 residues.

Notes on this clonotype: One end of the junction is discordant with germline, which a read error may explain. The V call is TRBV11-2, the J call TRBJ1-2; D remains unclear. Germline-derived CDR1 and CDR2 are SGHAT and FQNNGV. This CDR3 is built from 13 residues. CDR3 sequence: CTSSFGFDYGYTF. CDR3 nucleotides: TGTACCAGCAGCTTTGGGTTTGACTATGGCTACACCTTC.